This TCR beta chain was obtained from a study of blood T cell repertoires in COVID-19. The overall study: Acute and convalescent COVID-19 samples came from the United States, Italy and Spain.

As processed by the authors: How many nucleated cells were present was estimated from reference gene primer amplification. TCRdb's copy holds only in-frame clones and misses some; the assay was immunoSEQ multiplex PCR. From that table come the V and J calls and clone size; the DNA was used to work out D and trimming. Of approximately 140,000 clones listed, approximately 86% are singletons. Germline CDR1 SGHTA, CDR2 FQGNSA. With 3 bases removed from V and 2 bases from J, the gap between germline ends came to 8 bases. CDR3 length: 14 residues. The source is a woman aged 50 to 65 who had recovered from COVID-19. The genes are TRBV7-2 and TRBJ2-1; possible D gene TRBD2, 5 bases. The source material was PBMCs or T cells enriched from blood (not recorded which). In nucleotides, the CDR3 is TGTGCCAGCAGCTTTAACGGGGCCTACAATGAGCAGTTCTTC. It specifies CASSFNGAYNEQFF.